This T cell receptor (beta chain) was captured by sequencing in a study of shared clonotypes between healthy human individuals. Here immunoSEQ multiplex PCR was the method, and the copy in TCRdb shows in-frame clones only, minus some. Among roughly 590,000 clones listed, roughly 95% were seen once. Naive CD8 cells lacked CD45RO, underwent positive selection for CCR7 and left out terminally differentiated effector memory CD45RA+ cells. Looked up from germline, CDR1 is MDHEN and CDR2 is SYDVKM. The germline V and J ends were trimmed by 7 bases and 7 bases, with 17 bases remaining between them. The CDR3 is 13 amino acids.

This clonotype was obtained from a woman between 25 and 40 years old in good health. The sequenced sample consisted of naive CD8+ T cells sorted from blood. The chain has TRBV28 and TRBJ2-7; maybe TRBD2 (5 bases). The CDR3 DNA reads TGTGCCAGCACCAGACATCAGAGAGGGGAGCAGTACTTC. Protein product: CASTRHQRGEQYF.